A selection of T cell receptor beta chains follows, all from one sample in a study of blood T cell repertoires in COVID-19. The method was immunoSEQ multiplex PCR; TCRdb's version includes in-frame clones alone and lacks a portion of them. The repertoire holds 300,000 to 400,000 clones, with 70% to 90% as singletons. The sample comprised peripheral blood. The receptors come from a human donor in a cohort sampled during active COVID-19. Both conserved end residues are part of each CDR3. A D gene is named only where the DNA matches it firmly. Rows may omit the clone size; those that give it use once, few, many or a size class.

CDR3nt: TGCGCCAGCAGCCAAAGCGGGCGGCTTTCCGAGCAGTACTTC
CDR3aa: CASSQSGRLSEQYF
d_gene: NA
j_gene: TRBJ2-7
abundance: NA
v_gene: TRBV4-1

CDR3nt: TGTGCCAGCAGCTTATTTCAGTTCGATTCACCCCTCCACTTT
CDR3aa: CASSLFQFDSPLHF
d_gene: NA
j_gene: TRBJ1-6
abundance: NA
v_gene: TRBV13

CDR3nt: TGTGCCAGCAGCGGGGTCGAGCAGTTCTTC
CDR3aa: CASSGVEQFF
d_gene: NA
j_gene: TRBJ2-1
abundance: NA
v_gene: TRBV12-3/TRBV12-4

CDR3nt: TGTGCCAGCAGGGCGACAGGTTATAATTCACCCCTCCACTTT
CDR3aa: CASRATGYNSPLHF
d_gene: NA
j_gene: TRBJ1-6
abundance: few
v_gene: TRBV27

CDR3nt: TGTGCCAGTAGTATAGGAGGCGGGAGCAATCAGCCCCAGCATTTT
CDR3aa: CASSIGGGSNQPQHF
d_gene: NA
j_gene: TRBJ1-5
abundance: NA
v_gene: TRBV19

CDR3nt: TGCAGCGTTGAGACGGACACCCCCATCTATGGCTACACCTTC
CDR3aa: CSVETDTPIYGYTF
d_gene: NA
j_gene: TRBJ1-2
abundance: NA
v_gene: TRBV29-1

CDR3nt: TGTGCCAGCAGCTTAGCGTCAACAGCTATTACTGAGCAGTTCTTC
CDR3aa: CASSLASTAITEQFF
d_gene: NA
j_gene: TRBJ2-1
abundance: NA
v_gene: TRBV11-2

CDR3nt: TGCGCCAGCAGCTTGGCGGACAGACGCGAGCAGTACTTC
CDR3aa: CASSLADRREQYF
d_gene: NA
j_gene: TRBJ2-7
abundance: NA
v_gene: TRBV5-1

CDR3nt: TGCGCCAGCAGCCAAGATAATGTCGGTGTTCGGGAGCAGTTCTTC
CDR3aa: CASSQDNVGVREQFF
d_gene: NA
j_gene: TRBJ2-1
abundance: NA
v_gene: TRBV4-1

CDR3nt: TGTGCCTGGAGTTTCTACCTGAGGGACACCCCTAACTATGGCTACACCTTC
CDR3aa: CAWSFYLRDTPNYGYTF
d_gene: NA
j_gene: TRBJ1-2
abundance: few
v_gene: TRBV30

CDR3nt: TGTGCCAGCAGCCAGAGTTTTAACAATGAGCAGTTCTTC
CDR3aa: CASSQSFNNEQFF
d_gene: NA
j_gene: TRBJ2-1
abundance: NA
v_gene: TRBV3-1/TRBV3-2

CDR3nt: TGCGCCAGCAGCCCTCGGACAGGCATGAACACTGAAGCTTTCTTT
CDR3aa: CASSPRTGMNTEAFF
d_gene: TRBD1
j_gene: TRBJ1-1
abundance: NA
v_gene: TRBV5-1

CDR3nt: TGTGCTAGTGGCCACGACAGGGGGTACCTCCAAGAGACCCAGTACTTC
CDR3aa: CASGHDRGYLQETQYF
d_gene: TRBD1
j_gene: TRBJ2-5
abundance: NA
v_gene: TRBV12-5

CDR3nt: TGTGCCAGCAGCCCATGGGGACTAGCGGCCGCCTACGAGCAGTACTTC
CDR3aa: CASSPWGLAAAYEQYF
d_gene: TRBD2
j_gene: TRBJ2-7
abundance: NA
v_gene: TRBV14

CDR3nt: TGTGCCAGCAGCATCCGACAGAGCTCCTATAATTCACCCCTCCACTTT
CDR3aa: CASSIRQSSYNSPLHF
d_gene: NA
j_gene: TRBJ1-6
abundance: NA
v_gene: TRBV7-9

CDR3nt: TGCGCCAGCAGGCTGGATCCGACAGCCTCCTACGAGCAGTACTTC
CDR3aa: CASRLDPTASYEQYF
d_gene: NA
j_gene: TRBJ2-7
abundance: NA
v_gene: TRBV4-1

CDR3nt: TGTGCCAGCAGTTACGGACAGGGAAGAAATAATAGCAATCAGCCCCAGCATTTT
CDR3aa: CASSYGQGRNNSNQPQHF
d_gene: TRBD1
j_gene: TRBJ1-5
abundance: NA
v_gene: TRBV6-7

CDR3nt: TGTGCCAGCAGCTGGACGGGGGACCCCACAGATACGCAGTATTTT
CDR3aa: CASSWTGDPTDTQYF
d_gene: NA
j_gene: TRBJ2-3
abundance: NA
v_gene: TRBV7-2

CDR3nt: TGTGCCAGCAGCGTCGGGACAGGTCGGCCCATAAACTATGGCTACACCTTC
CDR3aa: CASSVGTGRPINYGYTF
d_gene: TRBD1
j_gene: TRBJ1-2
abundance: NA
v_gene: TRBV9

CDR3nt: TGTGCCAGCAGCCAAGGGACAGACTATGGCTACACCTTC
CDR3aa: CASSQGTDYGYTF
d_gene: NA
j_gene: TRBJ1-2
abundance: NA
v_gene: TRBV3-1/TRBV3-2

CDR3nt: TGTGCCAGCAGTTACTCTGCTAGCGGGGGCACAGATACGCAGTATTTT
CDR3aa: CASSYSASGGTDTQYF
d_gene: TRBD2
j_gene: TRBJ2-3
abundance: NA
v_gene: TRBV6-5

CDR3nt: TGTGCCAGCAGCCCGAGGGATAGACAGGGCTACGAGCAGTACTTC
CDR3aa: CASSPRDRQGYEQYF
d_gene: TRBD1
j_gene: TRBJ2-7
abundance: NA
v_gene: TRBV5-8

CDR3nt: TGTGCCAGCAGCTTAGACCCTTTCCAGGGGACCCTGGGCTATGGCTACACCTTC
CDR3aa: CASSLDPFQGTLGYGYTF
d_gene: NA
j_gene: TRBJ1-2
abundance: NA
v_gene: TRBV5-5

CDR3nt: TGTGCCAGCTCACTCATTCCTACCGGGACTAGCGGGGTGAGCTCCTACAATGAGCAGTTCTTC
CDR3aa: CASSLIPTGTSGVSSYNEQFF
d_gene: TRBD2
j_gene: TRBJ2-1
abundance: once
v_gene: TRBV18

CDR3nt: TGTGCCAGTAGTCCCCGGGGGACAGAGTACGAGCAGTACTTC
CDR3aa: CASSPRGTEYEQYF
d_gene: NA
j_gene: TRBJ2-7
abundance: NA
v_gene: TRBV19

CDR3nt: TGTGCCAGCAGCTTGGACAGCGGGAGGTTGTCTGACACGCAGTATTTT
CDR3aa: CASSLDSGRLSDTQYF
d_gene: TRBD2
j_gene: TRBJ2-3
abundance: NA
v_gene: TRBV9

CDR3nt: TGTGCCAGCAAATTCTCCTTAATCGGTCGAGGAGGCAATCAGCCCCAGCATTTT
CDR3aa: CASKFSLIGRGGNQPQHF
d_gene: NA
j_gene: TRBJ1-5
abundance: NA
v_gene: TRBV5-8

CDR3nt: TGCGCCAGCAGCTTGGTCGGGCAGGGCAGTGGCTACACCTTC
CDR3aa: CASSLVGQGSGYTF
d_gene: NA
j_gene: TRBJ1-2
abundance: NA
v_gene: TRBV5-1

CDR3nt: TGTGCCAGCAGTTTTGAGGAGGCGTCCTTGGTGAACTTC
CDR3aa: CASSFEEASLVNF
d_gene: NA
j_gene: TRBJ2-7
abundance: few
v_gene: TRBV6-2/TRBV6-3

CDR3nt: TGCGCCAGCAGCCATTCCGCGCCAGGCTACGAGCAGTACTTC
CDR3aa: CASSHSAPGYEQYF
d_gene: NA
j_gene: TRBJ2-7
abundance: once
v_gene: TRBV4-1

CDR3nt: TGTGCCAGCAGCGTGGGTGAGCGCGAAAAACTGTTTTTT
CDR3aa: CASSVGEREKLFF
d_gene: NA
j_gene: TRBJ1-4
abundance: NA
v_gene: TRBV9

CDR3nt: TGCGCCAGCAGTCAATCCCCTATGCAGGGGTTGGGTAATGAAAAACTGTTTTTT
CDR3aa: CASSQSPMQGLGNEKLFF
d_gene: NA
j_gene: TRBJ1-4
abundance: NA
v_gene: TRBV23-1

CDR3nt: TGTGCCAGCAGGGATAGCGGGAAAGATACGCAGTATTTT
CDR3aa: CASRDSGKDTQYF
d_gene: TRBD2
j_gene: TRBJ2-3
abundance: NA
v_gene: TRBV28

CDR3nt: TGTGCCAGCACCGCAGGGGGCACTGAAGCTTTCTTT
CDR3aa: CASTAGGTEAFF
d_gene: TRBD1
j_gene: TRBJ1-1
abundance: many
v_gene: TRBV18

CDR3nt: TGTGCCAGCAGCAGTGGGGTTGACAGACCTCTAGCCAAAAACATTCAGTACTTC
CDR3aa: CASSSGVDRPLAKNIQYF
d_gene: NA
j_gene: TRBJ2-4
abundance: NA
v_gene: TRBV21-1

CDR3nt: TGTGCCAGTAGAGGGAATCAGGGGGGTGAGCAGTTCTTC
CDR3aa: CASRGNQGGEQFF
d_gene: NA
j_gene: TRBJ2-1
abundance: NA
v_gene: TRBV19

CDR3nt: TGTGCCATCAGTGAGTCGGGGGACAGGGGAAAGACCCAGTACTTC
CDR3aa: CAISESGDRGKTQYF
d_gene: TRBD1
j_gene: TRBJ2-5
abundance: NA
v_gene: TRBV10-3

CDR3nt: TGTGCCAGTAGTATAGCCCCGCCCTACTTGGGAGGGGAGACCCAGTACTTC
CDR3aa: CASSIAPPYLGGETQYF
d_gene: TRBD2
j_gene: TRBJ2-5
abundance: NA
v_gene: TRBV19

CDR3nt: TGTGCCAGCAGGCGGATTACAGGGGATTGGGACACTGAAGCTTTCTTT
CDR3aa: CASRRITGDWDTEAFF
d_gene: TRBD1
j_gene: TRBJ1-1
abundance: NA
v_gene: TRBV5-4

CDR3nt: TGTGCCAGCTCACCAGTTTGGCAGAACACCGGGGAGCTGTTTTTT
CDR3aa: CASSPVWQNTGELFF
d_gene: NA
j_gene: TRBJ2-2
abundance: NA
v_gene: TRBV18

CDR3nt: TGTGCCAGTAGTATCAGACAGGGGGGGTCGGTCAATCAGCCCCAGCATTTT
CDR3aa: CASSIRQGGSVNQPQHF
d_gene: TRBD1
j_gene: TRBJ1-5
abundance: NA
v_gene: TRBV19

CDR3nt: TGTGCCAGCAGCTTAGGGCGAGGAGAGCAGTACTTC
CDR3aa: CASSLGRGEQYF
d_gene: NA
j_gene: TRBJ2-7
abundance: NA
v_gene: TRBV7-9

CDR3nt: TGTGCCACCGGACAGGGGGCAAACTACGAGCAGTACTTC
CDR3aa: CATGQGANYEQYF
d_gene: TRBD1
j_gene: TRBJ2-7
abundance: NA
v_gene: TRBV11-1

CDR3nt: TGTGCCAGCAGTTTATTGAGGGAAGAGACCCAGTACTTC
CDR3aa: CASSLLREETQYF
d_gene: NA
j_gene: TRBJ2-5
abundance: NA
v_gene: TRBV27

CDR3nt: TGTGCCAGCAGTCAAACGGGACAGGGGAATGAAAAACTGTTTTTT
CDR3aa: CASSQTGQGNEKLFF
d_gene: TRBD1
j_gene: TRBJ1-4
abundance: NA
v_gene: TRBV28

CDR3nt: TGTGCCAGCAGCTTAGACGCCGGGACTAGCCACAATGAGCAGTTCTTC
CDR3aa: CASSLDAGTSHNEQFF
d_gene: TRBD2
j_gene: TRBJ2-1
abundance: NA
v_gene: TRBV7-6

CDR3nt: TGTGCCTGGAGTGTAGGGGCAGGTACAGCTTTCTTT
CDR3aa: CAWSVGAGTAFF
d_gene: NA
j_gene: TRBJ1-1
abundance: NA
v_gene: TRBV30

CDR3nt: TGTGCCAGCTCACTCGACAGGGAAGAGACCCAGTACTTC
CDR3aa: CASSLDREETQYF
d_gene: TRBD1
j_gene: TRBJ2-5
abundance: NA
v_gene: TRBV18

CDR3nt: TGTGCCAGTAGTATAGGGGGGCTAAGCTATGGCTACACCTTC
CDR3aa: CASSIGGLSYGYTF
d_gene: NA
j_gene: TRBJ1-2
abundance: NA
v_gene: TRBV19

CDR3nt: TGTGCCAGCAGCCCAGGGGACAGGCCCACTGAAGCTTTCTTT
CDR3aa: CASSPGDRPTEAFF
d_gene: TRBD1
j_gene: TRBJ1-1
abundance: NA
v_gene: TRBV7-3

CDR3nt: TGTGCCAGCCGCTTCGCCGGGGGGTCCATATATTTT
CDR3aa: CASRFAGGSIYF
d_gene: NA
j_gene: TRBJ1-3
abundance: NA
v_gene: TRBV5-8

CDR3nt: TGCGCCAGCAGTGGGACAGGGGTGACTGAAGCTTTCTTT
CDR3aa: CASSGTGVTEAFF
d_gene: TRBD1
j_gene: TRBJ1-1
abundance: NA
v_gene: TRBV10-2

CDR3nt: TGCAGCGTTCGGGTTGTCGGGAGTGATGAGCAGTTCTTC
CDR3aa: CSVRVVGSDEQFF
d_gene: NA
j_gene: TRBJ2-1
abundance: NA
v_gene: TRBV29-1

CDR3nt: TGTGCCAGCAGTCCGTCCCCCGGCTCTGGGGCCAACGTCCTGACTTTC
CDR3aa: CASSPSPGSGANVLTF
d_gene: NA
j_gene: TRBJ2-6
abundance: NA
v_gene: TRBV9

CDR3nt: TGTGCCAGCAGTTTAGATGTCTGGAGGGAGAGGATCGGGGAGCTGTTTTTT
CDR3aa: CASSLDVWRERIGELFF
d_gene: NA
j_gene: TRBJ2-2
abundance: NA
v_gene: TRBV27